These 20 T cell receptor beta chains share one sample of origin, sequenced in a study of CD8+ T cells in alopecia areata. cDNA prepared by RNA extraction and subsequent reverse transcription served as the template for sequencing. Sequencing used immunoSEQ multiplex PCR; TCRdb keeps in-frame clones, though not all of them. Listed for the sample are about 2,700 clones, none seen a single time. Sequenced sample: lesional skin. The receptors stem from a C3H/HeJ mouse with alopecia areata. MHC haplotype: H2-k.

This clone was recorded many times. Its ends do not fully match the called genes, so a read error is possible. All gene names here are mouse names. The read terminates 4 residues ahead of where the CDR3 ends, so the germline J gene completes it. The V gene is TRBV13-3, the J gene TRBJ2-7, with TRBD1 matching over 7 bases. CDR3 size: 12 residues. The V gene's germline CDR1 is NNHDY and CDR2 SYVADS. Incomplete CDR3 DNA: TGTGCCAGCTGTGACAGGGACTAT. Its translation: CASCDRDY. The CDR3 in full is CASCDRDYEQYF.

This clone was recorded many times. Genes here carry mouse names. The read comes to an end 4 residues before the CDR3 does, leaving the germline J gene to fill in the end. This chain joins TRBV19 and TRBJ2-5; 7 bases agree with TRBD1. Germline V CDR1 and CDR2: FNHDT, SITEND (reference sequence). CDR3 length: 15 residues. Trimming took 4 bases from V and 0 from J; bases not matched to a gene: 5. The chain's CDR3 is CASSSTDRNQDTQYF. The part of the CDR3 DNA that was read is TGTGCCAGCAGTTCCACGGACAGGAACCAAGAC.

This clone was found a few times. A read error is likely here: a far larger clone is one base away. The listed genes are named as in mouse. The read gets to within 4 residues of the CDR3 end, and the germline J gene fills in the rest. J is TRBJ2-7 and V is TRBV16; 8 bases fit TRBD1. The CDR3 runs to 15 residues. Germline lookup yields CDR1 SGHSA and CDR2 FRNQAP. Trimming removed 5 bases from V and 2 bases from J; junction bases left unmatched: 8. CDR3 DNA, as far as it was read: TGTGCAAGCAGCCGACGCGCACAGGGGGCCTAT. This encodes CASSRRAQGAY. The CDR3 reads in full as CASSRRAQGAYEQYF.

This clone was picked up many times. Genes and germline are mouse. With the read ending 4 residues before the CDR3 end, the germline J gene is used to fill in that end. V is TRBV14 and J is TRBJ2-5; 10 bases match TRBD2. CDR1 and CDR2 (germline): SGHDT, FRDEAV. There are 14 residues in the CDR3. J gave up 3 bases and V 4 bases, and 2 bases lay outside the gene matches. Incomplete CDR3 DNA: TGTGCCAGCAGTCACTGGGGGGGGCAAGAC. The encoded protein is CASSHWGGQD. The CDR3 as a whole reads CASSHWGGQDTQYF.

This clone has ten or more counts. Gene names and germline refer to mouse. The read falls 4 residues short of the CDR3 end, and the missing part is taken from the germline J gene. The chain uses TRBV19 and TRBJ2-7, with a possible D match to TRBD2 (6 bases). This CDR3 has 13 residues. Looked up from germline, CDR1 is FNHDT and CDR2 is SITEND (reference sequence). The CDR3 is CASSMSGGYEQYF. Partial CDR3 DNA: TGTGCCAGCAGTATGAGTGGGGGTTAT.

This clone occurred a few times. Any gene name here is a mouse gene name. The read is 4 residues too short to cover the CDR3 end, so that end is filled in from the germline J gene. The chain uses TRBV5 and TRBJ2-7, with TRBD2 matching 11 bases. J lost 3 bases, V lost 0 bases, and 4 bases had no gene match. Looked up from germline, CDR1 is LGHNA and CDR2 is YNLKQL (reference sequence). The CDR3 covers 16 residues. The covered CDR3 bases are TGTGCCAGCAGCCAAGAGGGGGACTGGGGGAGCTAT. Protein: CASSQEGDWGSY. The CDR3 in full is CASSQEGDWGSYEQYF.

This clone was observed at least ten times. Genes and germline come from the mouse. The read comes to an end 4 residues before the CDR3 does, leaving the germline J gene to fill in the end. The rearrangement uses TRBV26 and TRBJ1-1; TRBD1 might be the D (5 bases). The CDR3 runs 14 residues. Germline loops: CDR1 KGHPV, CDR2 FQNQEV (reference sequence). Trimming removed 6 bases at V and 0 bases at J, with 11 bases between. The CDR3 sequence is CASSKDTANTEVFF. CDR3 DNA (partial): TGTGCCAGCAGCAAGGACACAGCAAACACA.

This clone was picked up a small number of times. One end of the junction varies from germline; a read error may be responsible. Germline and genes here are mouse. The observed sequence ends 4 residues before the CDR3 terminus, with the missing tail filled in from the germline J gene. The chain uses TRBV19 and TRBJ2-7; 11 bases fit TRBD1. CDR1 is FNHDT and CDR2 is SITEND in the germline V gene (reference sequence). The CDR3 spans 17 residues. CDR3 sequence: CGSRWADRGRASYEQYF. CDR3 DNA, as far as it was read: TGTGGCAGCAGGTGGGCGGACAGGGGGCGAGCCTCCTAT.

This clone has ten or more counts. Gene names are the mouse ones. Partial CDR3 DNA: TGTGCCTGGAGCGACAGGCCCTCC. Translation gives CAWSDRPS. The CDR3, in full, reads CAWSDRPSDYTF. The genes are TRBV31 and TRBJ1-2; possibly TRBD1 for D (6 bases). From the germline J gene comes the end of the CDR3, since the read stops 4 residues before it. Germline CDR1 and CDR2: GKSSPN and SITVG. The CDR3 sequence is 12 residues long. V was cut by 3 bases and J by 4 bases, with 9 bases left in between.

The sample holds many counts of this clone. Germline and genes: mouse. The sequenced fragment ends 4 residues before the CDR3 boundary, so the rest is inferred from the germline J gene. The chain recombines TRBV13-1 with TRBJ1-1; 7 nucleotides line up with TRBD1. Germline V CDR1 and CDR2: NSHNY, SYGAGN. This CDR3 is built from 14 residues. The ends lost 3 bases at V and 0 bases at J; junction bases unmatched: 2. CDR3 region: CASSAGTANTEVFF. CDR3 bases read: TGTGCCAGCAGTGCCGGGACAGCAAACACA.

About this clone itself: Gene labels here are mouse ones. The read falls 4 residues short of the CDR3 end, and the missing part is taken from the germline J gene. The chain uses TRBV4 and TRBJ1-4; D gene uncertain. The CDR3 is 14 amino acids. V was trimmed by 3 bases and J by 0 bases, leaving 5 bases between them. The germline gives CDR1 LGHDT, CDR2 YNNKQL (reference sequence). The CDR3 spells CASSYRFSNERLFF. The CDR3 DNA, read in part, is TGTGCCAGCAGCTACAGGTTTTCCAACGAA.

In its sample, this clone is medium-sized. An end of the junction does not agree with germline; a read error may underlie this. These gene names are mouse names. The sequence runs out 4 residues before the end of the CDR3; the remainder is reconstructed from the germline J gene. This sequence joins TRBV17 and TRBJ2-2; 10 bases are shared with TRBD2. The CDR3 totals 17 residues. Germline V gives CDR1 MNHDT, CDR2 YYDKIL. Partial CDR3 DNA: TGTGCTAGCAGAAGAGATGGACTGGGGGCAAACACCGGG. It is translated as CASRRDGLGANTG. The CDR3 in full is CASRRDGLGANTGQLYF. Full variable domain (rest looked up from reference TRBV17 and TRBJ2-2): DTTVKQNPRYKLARVGKPVNLICSQTMNHDTMYWYQKKPNQAPKLLLFYYDKILNREADTFEKFQSSRPNNSFCSLYIGSAGLEYSAMYLCASRRDGLGANTGQLYFGEGSKLTVL.

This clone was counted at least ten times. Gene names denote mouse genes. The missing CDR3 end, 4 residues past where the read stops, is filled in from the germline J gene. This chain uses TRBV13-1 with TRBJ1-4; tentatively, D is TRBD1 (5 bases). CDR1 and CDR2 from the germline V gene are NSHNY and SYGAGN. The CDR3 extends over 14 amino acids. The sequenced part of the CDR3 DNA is TGTGCCAGCAGTGACGTCAGGGTTGGCGAA. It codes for CASSDVRVGE. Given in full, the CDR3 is CASSDVRVGERLFF. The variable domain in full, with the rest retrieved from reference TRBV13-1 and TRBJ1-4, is EAAVTQSPRNKVTVTGGNVTLSCRQTNSHNYMYWYRQDTGHGLRLIHYSYGAGNLRIGDVPDGYKATRTTQEDFFLLLELASPSQTSLYFCASSDVRVGERLFFGHGTKLSVL.

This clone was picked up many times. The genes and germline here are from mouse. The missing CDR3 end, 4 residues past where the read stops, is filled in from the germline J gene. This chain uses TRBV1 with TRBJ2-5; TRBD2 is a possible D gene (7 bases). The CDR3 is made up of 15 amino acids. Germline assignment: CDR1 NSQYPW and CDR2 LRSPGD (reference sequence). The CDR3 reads CTCSADWGARDTQYF. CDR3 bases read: TGCACCTGCAGTGCAGATTGGGGGGCGCGGGAC.

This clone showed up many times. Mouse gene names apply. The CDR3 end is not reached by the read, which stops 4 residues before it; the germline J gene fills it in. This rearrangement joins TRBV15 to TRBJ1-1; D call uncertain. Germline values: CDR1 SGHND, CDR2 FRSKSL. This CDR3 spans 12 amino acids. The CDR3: CASSRQQPEVFF. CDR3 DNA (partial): TGTGCCAGCAGTCGCCAGCAACCA.

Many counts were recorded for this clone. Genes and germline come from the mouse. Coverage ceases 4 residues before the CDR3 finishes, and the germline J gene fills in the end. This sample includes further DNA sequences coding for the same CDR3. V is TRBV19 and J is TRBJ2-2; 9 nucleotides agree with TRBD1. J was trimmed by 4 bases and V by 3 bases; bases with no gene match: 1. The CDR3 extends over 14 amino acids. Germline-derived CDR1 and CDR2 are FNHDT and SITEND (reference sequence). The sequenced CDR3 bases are TGTGCCAGCAGTACACAGGGGGCCACCGGG. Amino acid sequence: CASSTQGATG. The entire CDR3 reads CASSTQGATGQLYF. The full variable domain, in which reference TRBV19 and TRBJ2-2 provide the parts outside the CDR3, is GGIITQTPKFLIGQEGQKLTLKCQQNFNHDTMYWYRQDSGKGLRLIYYSITENDLQKGDLSEGYDASREKKSSFSLTVTSAQKNEMAVFLCASSTQGATGQLYFGEGSKLTVL.

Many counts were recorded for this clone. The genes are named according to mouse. This CDR3 is CASSGTVGTEVFF. The sequenced part of the CDR3 DNA is TGTGCCAGCAGTGGGACAGTCGGCACA. J is TRBJ1-1 and V is TRBV13-3, with D tentatively TRBD1 (6 bases). The CDR3 end falls 4 residues outside the read, so it is completed with the germline J gene. Germline CDR1 NNHDY, CDR2 SYVADS. The CDR3 is 13 residues long. With 3 bases removed from V and 4 bases from J, the gap between germline ends came to 10 bases.

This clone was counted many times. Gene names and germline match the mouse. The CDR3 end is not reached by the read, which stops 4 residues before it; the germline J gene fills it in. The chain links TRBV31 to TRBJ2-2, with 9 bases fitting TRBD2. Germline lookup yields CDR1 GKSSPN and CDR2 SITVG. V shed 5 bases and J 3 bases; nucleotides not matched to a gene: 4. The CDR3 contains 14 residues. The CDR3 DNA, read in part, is TGTGCCTGGGTGGACTGGGGAGACACCGGG. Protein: CAWVDWGDTG. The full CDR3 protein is CAWVDWGDTGQLYF.

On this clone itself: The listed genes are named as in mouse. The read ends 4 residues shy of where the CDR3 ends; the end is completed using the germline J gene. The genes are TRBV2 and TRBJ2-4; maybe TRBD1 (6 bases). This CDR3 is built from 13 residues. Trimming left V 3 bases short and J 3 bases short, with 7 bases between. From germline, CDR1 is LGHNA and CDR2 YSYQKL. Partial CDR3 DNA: TGTGCCAGCAGCCACAGGGGCCAAAAC. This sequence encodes CASSHRGQN. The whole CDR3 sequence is CASSHRGQNTLYF.

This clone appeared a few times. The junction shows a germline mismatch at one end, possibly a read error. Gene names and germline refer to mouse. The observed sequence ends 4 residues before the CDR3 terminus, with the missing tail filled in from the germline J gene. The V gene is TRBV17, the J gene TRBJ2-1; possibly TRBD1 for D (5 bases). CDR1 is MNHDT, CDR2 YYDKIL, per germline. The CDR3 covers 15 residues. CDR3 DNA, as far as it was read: TGTGCCAGCAGTCGCCCGAGGGGAAACTATGCT. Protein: CASSRPRGNYA. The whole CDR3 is CASSRPRGNYAEQFF. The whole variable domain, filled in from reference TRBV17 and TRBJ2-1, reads DTTVKQNPRYKLARVGKPVNLICSQTMNHDTMYWYQKKPNQAPKLLLFYYDKILNREADTFEKFQSSRPNNSFCSLYIGSAGLEYSAMYLCASSRPRGNYAEQFFGPGTRLTVL.